These 8 T cell receptor beta chains share one sample of origin, sequenced in a study of molecular identifiers for immune sequencing clone quantification. Via MiXCR, TCRdb re-called the PCR reads, giving one row per CDR3 protein. The data show nearly 650,000 distinct CDR3 sequences, with around 25% seen just once and about 0.8% held by the top ten. The sequencing input was naive CD8+ T cells from blood, with Jurkat cell RNA spiked in. Subset in this sample: FACS-sorted CD8+CD4-CCR7+CD45RA+ naive T cells. The receptors were gathered from a human donor in good health. Some libraries in this study had Jurkat cell RNA spiked in.

This clonotype was counted only a few times. This rearrangement joins TRBV12-3 or TRBV12-4 to TRBJ2-7; no firm D call. The CDR3 is 13 amino acids. Trimming removed 2 bases at V and 0 bases at J, with 5 bases between. The CDR3 nucleotides read TGTGCCAGCAGTTTATCTCACTCCTACGAGCAGTACTTC. The encoded protein is CASSLSHSYEQYF.

For this clonotype: One end of the junction varies from germline; a read error may be responsible. The chain combines TRBV4-1 with TRBJ2-2; 9 bases are a match to TRBD2. Germline loops: CDR1 MGHRA, CDR2 YSYEKL. The CDR3 totals 15 residues. CDR3 sequence reads: CASSQDLAGTGELLF. DNA for the CDR3: TGCGCCAGCAGCCAAGATCTAGCGGGAACCGGGGAGCTGCTTTTT.

This chain connects TRBV27 to TRBJ2-2, with D perhaps matching TRBD2 (6 bases). This CDR3 comprises 13 residues. Germline CDR1 reads MNHEY; CDR2 reads SMNVEV (reference sequence). The V gene lost 8 bases and the J gene lost 7 bases, with 14 bases spanning the gap. CDR3 nucleotide sequence: TGTGCCAGCGCTACGGTGGGAGGCGGGGAGCTGTTTTTT. Translated: CASATVGGGELFF.

This clonotype appeared many times. The gene calls are TRBV27 and TRBJ1-5; TRBD1 aligns across 7 bases. The V gene end was trimmed by 5 bases and the J gene end by 6 bases; junction bases not matched to a gene: 10. Germline CDR1 and CDR2: MNHEY and SMNVEV (reference sequence). The CDR3 has 15 residues. CDR3 nucleotides: TGTGCCAGCAGTCAGACGGCAGGGGGGGTTCAGCCCCAGCATTTT. The encoded protein is CASSQTAGGVQPQHF.

This chain connects TRBV6-1 to TRBJ2-7; 8 bases line up with TRBD2. This CDR3 is 14 amino acids long. V dropped 8 bases and J dropped 6; count of bases not matched to a gene: 12. The germline V gene has CDR1 MNHNS and CDR2 SASEGT. CDR3 in amino acids: CASELGRGVPEQYF. The CDR3 nucleotides are TGTGCCAGCGAACTCGGGAGGGGGGTCCCCGAGCAGTACTTC.

The V call is TRBV9, the J call TRBJ2-5; D is undetermined. CDR1 SGDLS and CDR2 YYNGEE come from the germline V gene. Trimming removed 0 bases at V and 1 base at J, with 10 bases between. CDR3 size: 15 residues. CDR3 amino acids: CASSVEGRTQETQYF. For the CDR3, the DNA is TGTGCCAGCAGCGTAGAGGGCAGGACCCAAGAGACCCAGTACTTC.

The count of this clonotype is one. A read error may explain this, as a much larger clone is one base away. The chain combines TRBV20-1 with TRBJ2-1; 8 bases align to TRBD1. This CDR3 spans 15 amino acids. V shed 6 bases and J 1 base; nucleotides not matched to a gene: 8. Per the germline V gene, CDR1 is DFQATT and CDR2 is SNEGSKA (reference sequence). The CDR3 DNA reads as TGCAGTGCAAGGAGGAACAGGGGGTCCTACAATGAGCAGTTCTTC. Residues: CSARRNRGSYNEQFF.

Only a few counts were recorded for this clonotype. The chain has TRBV29-1 and TRBJ2-2, with D possibly being TRBD2 (5 bases). Germline-derived CDR1 and CDR2 are SQVTM and ANQGSEA. Trimming left V 3 bases short and J 8 bases short, with 10 bases between. This CDR3 is 12 amino acids long. The CDR3, as DNA: TGCAGCGTTGACACGGGGAAGGGGGAGCTGTTTTTT. It translates to CSVDTGKGELFF.